This T cell receptor beta chain was recovered during a study of T cells in tumors and immune-related adverse events (dated by TCRdb to the early 2020s). A note on this clone: What antigen it recognizes has not been identified. It has no much larger one-base neighbor in the sample; base qualities were not kept.

The TCR beta locus was amplified and sequenced with the immunoSEQ assay, yielding bulk TCR Vbeta CDR3 data. On the authors' methods: CDR3s were excluded if they were non-productive, were shorter than 7 amino acids, or did not start with C or end with F/W. Analysis was restricted to specimens with at least 1000 reads, and clonotypes were defined at the amino acid level. Clonality was calculated as 1 minus Pielou's evenness. Library sizes were equalized by abundance-weighted random subsampling with replacement, repeated 100 times to report 95% confidence intervals. The Morisita overlap index was used to quantify repertoire overlap, and the top 40 clones in each specimen were examined for overlap with the irAE. Not all clones reach the TCRdb copy of this immuneACCESS table, which keeps in-frame sequences only. Checked studies attribute under half of the gap to unresolved V genes and leave the rest unexplained. V and J calls plus clone size are reproduced from that table; the DNA served to infer D and trimming. Here the sample has 2,000 to 2,500 clones; approximately 83% occur a single time. The top ten constitute roughly 7.3% of the sample.

The CDR1 and CDR2 encoded by the germline V gene are SGHAT and FQNNGV. Inclusive of the bounding cysteine and phenylalanine, the CDR3 is 14 residues long. Just the 42-base CDR3 DNA is kept, in frame starting at base 1. V and J are truncated by 1 base and 0 bases respectively, leaving an intervening sequence of 7 bases. Sample treatment or condition, as interpreted from the label and publication: nivolumab (PD-1 blockade) given before sampling. The DNeasy Blood and Tissue Kit was used to extract DNA from formalin-fixed paraffin-embedded specimens. The sequence was obtained from a female donor with metastatic renal cell carcinoma. The chain joins TRBV11-2 to TRBJ2-7; the D gene assignment is perhaps TRBD1 or TRBD2, with each matching 5 bases. The specimen was tumor tissue, collected from a patient treated with anti-PD-1 therapy. The CDR3 region has the sequence CASSLAGGSYEQYF. At the DNA level, the sequence is TGTGCCAGCAGCTTAGCTGGGGGCTCCTACGAGCAGTACTTC. The full variable domain, with segments outside the CDR3 supplied by the reference TRBV11-2 and TRBJ2-7 proteins, appears as EAGVAQSPRYKIIEKRQSVAFWCNPISGHATLYWYQQILGQGPKLLIQFQNNGVVDDSQLPKDRFSAERLKGVDSTLKIQPAKLEDSAVYLCASSLAGGSYEQYFGPGTRLTVT.